The 23 T cell receptor beta chains below come from one sample, sequenced in a study of cytomegalovirus exposure and HLA in healthy donors. The PCR employed 60 Vbeta primers together with 13 Jbeta primers. Using immunoSEQ multiplex PCR, the repertoire was profiled, and TCRdb retains in-frame clones only, with some absent. The repertoire holds 140,000 to 150,000 clones, over 65% seen once, with under 3% in the top ten. The specimen sequenced was PBMCs. Receptor source: a female donor in good health and CMV-seronegative.

Details on this clone: One end of the junction varies from germline; a read error may be responsible. The chain uses TRBV7-9 and TRBJ1-2; the D is unclear. The CDR3 length is 13 residues. Germline V gives CDR1 SEHNR, CDR2 FQNEAQ (reference sequence). The CDR3 DNA reads as TGTTCCAGCAGCTTCCCGGAGGGCTATGGCTACACCTTC. It translates to CSSSFPEGYGYTF.

This rearrangement joins TRBV5-1 to TRBJ1-2, with D perhaps TRBD1 (5 bases). There are 15 residues in the CDR3. Germline CDR1 and CDR2: SGHRS and YFSETQ. V lost 2 bases and J lost 4, with 15 bases in between. CDR3 region: CASSFGGMGIYGYTF. The CDR3 nucleotides are TGCGCCAGCAGCTTCGGGGGAATGGGTATCTATGGCTACACCTTC.

This chain connects TRBV5-1 to TRBJ2-2; maybe TRBD2 (5 bases). V lost 2 bases, J lost 4 bases, and 9 bases lay in between. The CDR3 has 14 residues. Germline CDR1 reads SGHRS; CDR2 reads YFSETQ. CDR3 DNA: TGCGCCAGCAGCTTCCAGGCGGGCACCGGGGAGCTGTTTTTT. Its protein product is CASSFQAGTGELFF.

This clone was seen a handful of times. V gene TRBV9 combines with J gene TRBJ2-3; maybe TRBD1 (6 bases). Germline-derived CDR1 and CDR2 are SGDLS and YYNGEE. Trimming removed 4 bases at V and 0 bases at J, with 9 bases between. The CDR3 consists of 14 residues. DNA of the CDR3: TGTGCCAGCAGCATACAGGGAAGCACAGATACGCAGTATTTT. Translating gives CASSIQGSTDTQYF.

The genes are TRBV7-6 and TRBJ2-1, with 11 nucleotides matching TRBD1. This CDR3 has 15 residues. Germline V gene sequence: CDR1 SGHVS, CDR2 FNYEAQ. V shed 4 bases and J 4 bases; nucleotides not matched to a gene: 3. CDR3 nucleotides: TGTGCCAGCAGCTCCGGACAGGGGGCGTACAATGAGCAGTTCTTC. Amino acids: CASSSGQGAYNEQFF.

This chain uses TRBV9 with TRBJ1-1, with unresolved D. Deletions cut 0 bases from V and 2 bases from J, with 8 bases between. Looked up from germline, CDR1 is SGDLS and CDR2 is YYNGEE. This CDR3 has 14 amino acids. The CDR3 DNA sequence: TGTGCCAGCAGCGTAGGAATCAGAAACACTGAAGCTTTCTTT. Translation gives CASSVGIRNTEAFF.

The chain recombines TRBV27 with TRBJ1-4; the match to TRBD1 covers 7 bases. Germline lookup yields CDR1 MNHEY and CDR2 SMNVEV (reference sequence). The ends lost 6 bases at V and 5 bases at J; junction bases unmatched: 9. CDR3 length: 15 residues. The CDR3 DNA sequence: TGTGCCAGCAGAAAATCCGGGACAGAGAATGAAAAACTGTTTTTT. Its translation: CASRKSGTENEKLFF.

The J gene is TRBJ2-1, the V gene TRBV9; D remains ambiguous. CDR1 and CDR2 from the germline V gene are SGDLS and YYNGEE. The CDR3 contains 15 residues. V gave up 4 bases and J gave up 5 bases, with 16 bases separating them. CDR3 sequence reads: CASSLLGSRNNEQFF. The CDR3 region has the DNA TGTGCCAGCAGCCTCCTGGGTAGCCGCAACAATGAGCAGTTCTTC.

Note on this clone: Other DNA sequences in this sample translate to the same CDR3. The chain joins TRBV29-1 to TRBJ1-2; 7 nucleotides agree with TRBD1. The germline CDR1 and CDR2 sequences are SQVTM and ANQGSEA. V shed 7 bases and J 7 bases; nucleotides not matched to a gene: 6. This CDR3 has 11 residues. The CDR3 DNA follows: TGCAGCGGACAGGGTGCGGGTGGCTACACCTTC. Translated, it gives CSGQGAGGYTF.

V and J are TRBV14 and TRBJ1-2, with D perhaps matching TRBD1 (6 bases). CDR3 length equals 14 residues. Trimming took 0 bases from V and 9 from J, leaving 14 bases between them. CDR1 is SGHDN, CDR2 FVKESK, per germline. The CDR3 sequence is CASSQDYRALSYTF. The CDR3 DNA sequence: TGTGCCAGCAGCCAAGATTACAGGGCTCTGAGCTACACCTTC.

The chain joins TRBV5-1 to TRBJ2-1, with 8 bases identical to TRBD1. Germline values: CDR1 SGHRS, CDR2 YFSETQ. This CDR3 comprises 14 residues. V gave up 0 bases and J gave up 10 bases; unmatched junction bases: 6. CDR3 protein: CASSLGGQGWEQFF. CDR3 bases: TGCGCCAGCAGCTTGGGAGGACAGGGCTGGGAGCAGTTCTTC.

The chain combines TRBV30 with TRBJ2-7; a possible D gene is TRBD1 (6 bases). Germline-derived CDR1 and CDR2 are GTSNPN and SVGIG (reference sequence). Trimming shortened V by 3 bases and J by 6 bases, and 21 bases separated the two germline ends. This CDR3 comprises 15 residues. CDR3: CAWSVQGKGPREQYF. DNA for the CDR3: TGTGCCTGGAGCGTGCAGGGGAAGGGTCCTCGCGAGCAGTACTTC.

This clone was seen only once. The chain couples TRBV15 to TRBJ2-5; TRBD2 matches at 8 bases. V shed 1 base and J 11 bases; nucleotides not matched to a gene: 12. The CDR3 sequence is 15 residues long. CDR1 LNHNV and CDR2 YYDKDF come from the germline V gene (reference sequence). The CDR3 region has the DNA TGTGCCACCAGCAGAGCCGGGACTAGTGCACGGGAGCAGTACTTC. It codes for CATSRAGTSAREQYF.

The chain combines TRBV28 with TRBJ2-5; the D gene is possibly TRBD1 (7 bases). The V end was cut by 9 bases, the J end by 4 bases, with 21 bases between. CDR1 MDHEN and CDR2 SYDVKM come from the germline V gene. This CDR3 spans 15 amino acids. The CDR3 DNA reads as TGTGCCAGTAGGGCTGGAGGGGCAGGGGGAGAGACCCAGTACTTC. It is translated as CASRAGGAGGETQYF. The full variable domain, its missing parts supplied by reference TRBV28 and TRBJ2-5, is DVKVTQSSRYLVKRTGEKVFLECVQDMDHENMFWYRQDPGLGLRLIYFSYDVKMKEKGDIPEGYSVSREKKERFSLILESASTNQTSMYLCASRAGGAGGETQYFGPGTRLLVL.

The chain combines TRBV7-2 with TRBJ1-2, with 7 bases identical to TRBD1. There are 15 residues in the CDR3. V trimming: 2 bases; J trimming: 3 bases; junction bases outside the gene matches: 6. Germline V gene sequence: CDR1 SGHTA, CDR2 FQGNSA. CDR3 DNA sequence: TGTGCCAGCAGCTTAAGACAGGGACCGGACTATGGCTACACCTTC. It encodes CASSLRQGPDYGYTF.

The chain is built from TRBV6-1 and TRBJ2-7; the match to TRBD1 covers 9 bases. Germline CDR1 is MNHNS and CDR2 is SASEGT. The CDR3 runs 12 residues. Unmatched junction bases numbered 4, after V lost 10 bases and J lost 3 bases. CDR3 sequence reads: CATYRGLYEQYF. CDR3 sequence (DNA): TGTGCCACCTACAGGGGGCTCTACGAGCAGTACTTC.

The V gene is TRBV4-1, the J gene TRBJ2-3; D possibly corresponds to TRBD1 (6 bases). The germline V and J ends were trimmed by 4 bases and 4 bases, with 12 bases remaining between them. The CDR3 length is 14 residues. CDR1 and CDR2 (germline): MGHRA, YSYEKL. CDR3: CASSPLDSSDTQYF. Here the CDR3 DNA reads TGCGCCAGCAGCCCCCTGGACAGTTCAGATACGCAGTATTTT.

This clone was found a few times. The rearrangement uses TRBV6-1 and TRBJ2-7; a weak D match, TRBD2 (5 bases). Looked up from germline, CDR1 is MNHNS and CDR2 is SASEGT. The CDR3 is made up of 14 amino acids. V was shortened by 4 bases and J by 6 bases, with 16 bases between the two germline ends. CDR3 nucleotide sequence: TGTGCCAGCAGTGTGGACCGGTCTGGAGGCGAGCAGTACTTC. It yields the protein CASSVDRSGGEQYF.

This clone has a single count. V usage is TRBV28 and J usage is TRBJ1-1; a possible D gene is TRBD1 (5 bases). V gave up 6 bases and J gave up 7 bases, with 15 bases separating them. The CDR3 is made up of 13 amino acids. Germline V gene lookup returns CDR1 MDHEN and CDR2 SYDVKM. The CDR3, as DNA: TGTGCCAGCAGCGAGGAGATAGGGGTTGAAGCTTTCTTT. Protein sequence: CASSEEIGVEAFF.

V and J are TRBV30 and TRBJ1-1, with D perhaps matching TRBD1 (5 bases). CDR1 is GTSNPN, CDR2 SVGIG, per germline (reference sequence). Trimming stripped 0 bases from V and 0 bases from J, with 8 bases between. This CDR3 is 14 amino acids long. The CDR3: CAWSVGAMNTEAFF. The CDR3 nucleotides read TGTGCCTGGAGTGTAGGGGCCATGAACACTGAAGCTTTCTTT.

The chain uses TRBV5-4 and TRBJ1-2; D may be TRBD1 (6 bases). The CDR3 spans 15 residues. V was cut by 0 bases and J by 6 bases, with 15 bases left in between. Germline V CDR1 and CDR2: SGHNT, YYREEE (reference sequence). For the CDR3, the DNA is TGTGCCAGCAGCTTGGACGGCAGGGGCATGGATGGCTACACCTTC. The encoded protein is CASSLDGRGMDGYTF.

Concerning this clone itself: Other DNA sequences in the same sample also yield this CDR3. This chain uses TRBV28 with TRBJ2-7, with D perhaps matching TRBD2 (6 bases). The CDR3 is 14 amino acids. Looked up from germline, CDR1 is MDHEN and CDR2 is SYDVKM. The V end lost 3 bases, the J end lost 2 bases, and 11 bases lay between the germline ends. The CDR3 DNA reads as TGTGCCAGCAGTTTGAGCGGACTAACCTACGAGCAGTACTTC. Protein sequence: CASSLSGLTYEQYF.

This chain uses TRBV27 with TRBJ2-5; D remains unclear. V gave up 8 bases and J gave up 0 bases, with 28 bases separating them. The CDR3 has 19 amino acids. Germline V lookup: CDR1 MNHEY, CDR2 SMNVEV (reference sequence). CDR3 nucleotide sequence: TGTGCCAGCCTACGCCACGCCGTGAACAGCTTCCCGTACCAAGAGACCCAGTACTTC. Amino acids: CASLRHAVNSFPYQETQYF.